Listed below are T cell receptor beta chains from one sample, sequenced in a study of shared clonotypes between healthy human individuals. This table comes from immunoSEQ multiplex PCR, and its TCRdb copy is limited to in-frame clones, with some not included. The data show about 1.5 million clones, with approximately 98% seen just once and about 0.45% held by the top ten. Sequenced material: naive CD4+ T cells sorted from blood. Receptor source: a young man in good health. CDR3s include the opening cysteine and the closing phenylalanine or tryptophan. D genes are given only for firm matches. Size values are once, few and many counts, or a class for expanded clones, and some rows have none.

clone_size	v_call	d_call	cdr3_length	j_call	cdr3_aa	cdr3_nt
.	TRBV11-3	.	14	TRBJ1-1	CASSLSGRDTEAFF	TGTGCCAGCAGCTTATCAGGGAGGGACACTGAAGCTTTCTTT
.	TRBV19	TRBD1	15	TRBJ1-5	CASKDRGVSNQPQHF	TGTGCCAGTAAAGACAGGGGCGTAAGCAATCAGCCCCAGCATTTT
.	TRBV25-1	TRBD2	16	TRBJ2-1	CASSDPGTSSYNEQFF	TGTGCCAGCAGTGATCCAGGGACTAGCTCTTACAATGAGCAGTTCTTC
.	TRBV27	.	13	TRBJ2-5	CASSLNLEETQYF	TGTGCCAGCAGTTTAAATCTAGAAGAGACCCAGTACTTC
.	TRBV27	.	13	TRBJ2-7	CASTPRLNYEQYF	TGTGCCAGCACCCCGAGGCTAAATTACGAGCAGTACTTC
.	TRBV30	.	13	TRBJ1-3	CAWSADSGNTIYF	TGTGCCTGGAGTGCGGACTCTGGAAACACCATATATTTT
.	TRBV9	TRBD2	16	TRBJ2-5	CASSVVSGLATETQYF	TGTGCCAGCAGCGTAGTTTCGGGACTAGCGACGGAGACCCAGTACTTC
.	TRBV6-6	.	15	TRBJ2-3	CASSYSLGGTDTQYF	TGTGCCAGCAGTTACTCGCTCGGCGGCACAGATACGCAGTATTTT
.	TRBV15	.	16	TRBJ1-5	CATSRDPRGTNQPQHF	TGTGCCACCAGCAGAGATCCCCGCGGGACCAATCAGCCCCAGCATTTT
.	TRBV2	.	14	TRBJ2-2	CASSERRNTGELFF	TGTGCCAGCAGTGAAAGGAGGAACACCGGGGAGCTGTTTTTT
.	TRBV11-2	.	15	TRBJ2-1	CASSAQLRAYNEQFF	TGTGCCAGCAGCGCCCAGCTGCGAGCCTACAATGAGCAGTTCTTC
.	TRBV5-4	.	15	TRBJ2-3	CASSRISVGTDTQYF	TGTGCCAGCAGCAGGATTAGCGTTGGCACAGATACGCAGTATTTT
.	TRBV28	TRBD1	15	TRBJ2-7	CASSPWDSNSYEQYF	TGTGCCAGCAGTCCCTGGGACAGCAACTCCTACGAGCAGTACTTC
once	TRBV28	TRBD2	17	TRBJ2-2	CASSPGTSGRNTGELFF	TGTGCCAGCAGTCCTGGGACTAGCGGGAGGAACACCGGGGAGCTGTTTTTT
.	TRBV19	.	13	TRBJ2-3	CASSRTGTDTQYF	TGTGCCAGTAGTAGAACTGGGACAGATACGCAGTATTTT
once	TRBV28	.	15	TRBJ2-7	CATTSGQRSSYEQYF	TGTGCCACCACGAGTGGACAGCGGTCCTCCTACGAGCAGTACTTC
once	TRBV15	.	15	TRBJ2-5	CATSRVGVYQETQYF	TGTGCCACCAGCAGAGTAGGAGTGTACCAAGAGACCCAGTACTTC
.	TRBV19	.	13	TRBJ1-4	CASNAATNEKLFF	TGTGCCAGCAATGCGGCAACTAATGAAAAACTGTTTTTT
.	TRBV1	.	22	TRBJ1-2	CTSSRPPCVGKEKRGRDYGYTF	TGCACCAGCAGCCGCCCCCCTTGCGTCGGTAAAGAAAAGCGAGGGAGAGACTATGGCTACACCTTC
.	TRBV19	.	13	TRBJ2-5	CASSTKVVGPAYF	TGTGCCAGTAGTACCAAGGTTGTGGGCCCAGCCTACTTC
.	TRBV18	TRBD1	15	TRBJ1-1	CASSKNRGLRTEAFF	TGTGCCAGCTCAAAGAACAGGGGGCTACGCACTGAAGCTTTCTTT
.	TRBV4-3	TRBD2	15	TRBJ2-1	CASSQRTSSPNEQFF	TGCGCCAGCAGCCAACGGACTAGTTCTCCCAATGAGCAGTTCTTC
.	TRBV28	TRBD2	16	TRBJ2-1	CASSRRLAGDYNEQFF	TGTGCCAGCAGCCGAAGACTAGCGGGGGACTACAATGAGCAGTTCTTC
.	TRBV29-1	TRBD2	11	TRBJ2-1	CSVALAGGRFF	TGCAGCGTTGCACTAGCGGGAGGCCGATTCTTC
once	TRBV28	.	14	TRBJ1-2	CASSFVSYNYGYTF	TGTGCCAGCAGTTTTGTTTCCTATAACTATGGCTACACCTTC
.	TRBV27	.	15	TRBJ1-4	CASRPRQNLNEKLFF	TGTGCCAGCAGGCCCCGACAGAACCTAAATGAAAAACTGTTTTTT
.	TRBV10-3	.	15	TRBJ1-1	CAISEQSWMNTEAFF	TGTGCCATCAGTGAACAGAGCTGGATGAACACTGAAGCTTTCTTT
.	TRBV25-1	TRBD2	18	TRBJ2-5	CASVRRTSGRSEQETQYF	TGTGCCAGCGTACGGCGGACTAGCGGGAGGTCGGAGCAGGAGACCCAGTACTTC
.	TRBV5-6	TRBD2	16	TRBJ2-7	CASSETSGGTPYEQYF	TGTGCCAGCAGCGAAACTAGCGGCGGGACCCCCTACGAGCAGTACTTC
.	TRBV19	TRBD2	21	TRBJ2-2	CASSPRGLAGGFRANTGELFF	TGTGCCAGTAGTCCCCGGGGACTAGCGGGAGGTTTTCGCGCGAACACCGGGGAGCTGTTTTTT
.	TRBV6-1	TRBD1	15	TRBJ2-1	CASSGRTRGLDEQFF	TGTGCCAGCTCGGGCCGGACAAGGGGGCTCGATGAGCAGTTCTTC
.	TRBV7-2	.	17	TRBJ2-3	CASSYWGGPPRTDTQYF	TGTGCCAGCAGCTACTGGGGGGGCCCCCCCAGGACAGATACGCAGTATTTT
.	TRBV4-1	.	16	TRBJ2-1	CASSQERGTGHNEQFF	TGCGCCAGCAGCCAAGAAAGAGGCACGGGGCACAATGAGCAGTTCTTC
.	TRBV7-2	TRBD1	15	TRBJ2-5	CASSLQGGYQETQYF	TGTGCCAGCAGCCTCCAAGGGGGCTACCAAGAGACCCAGTACTTC
.	TRBV9	.	13	TRBJ2-6	CASGFSGANVLTF	TGTGCCAGCGGTTTCTCTGGGGCCAACGTCCTGACTTTC
.	TRBV7-3	TRBD2	18	TRBJ2-1	CASSLTGLAGGLANEQFF	TGTGCCAGCAGCTTAACGGGACTAGCGGGAGGACTTGCCAATGAGCAGTTCTTC
.	TRBV10-2	.	15	TRBJ2-3	CASSEWAERTDTQYF	TGCGCCAGCAGCGAATGGGCGGAGCGCACAGATACGCAGTATTTT
.	TRBV28	.	13	TRBJ1-1	CASGDSRNTEAFF	TGTGCCAGCGGTGATAGCAGGAACACTGAAGCTTTCTTT
.	TRBV7-8	.	13	TRBJ2-2	CASRGANTGELFF	TGTGCCAGCAGAGGGGCGAACACCGGGGAGCTGTTTTTT
.	TRBV30	.	16	TRBJ2-4	CAWSVRTALAKNIQYF	TGTGCCTGGAGTGTACGGACAGCGCTAGCCAAAAACATTCAGTACTTC
.	TRBV5-4	.	14	TRBJ1-1	CASSLGGSGTEAFF	TGTGCCAGCAGCTTGGGAGGATCGGGGACTGAAGCTTTCTTT
.	TRBV6-1	TRBD1	12	TRBJ2-1	CASSATGNEQFF	TGTGCCAGCAGTGCGACAGGGAATGAGCAGTTCTTC
.	TRBV11-2	.	15	TRBJ2-5	CASSLVRTGQETQYF	TGTGCCAGCAGCTTAGTTAGAACAGGCCAAGAGACCCAGTACTTC
.	TRBV6-1	.	14	TRBJ1-2	CASSRGQSYYGYTF	TGTGCCAGCAGTCGCGGACAGTCATATTATGGCTACACCTTC
once	TRBV7-8	TRBD1	15	TRBJ1-5	CASSLGTGVNQPQHF	TGTGCCAGCAGCTTAGGGACAGGGGTCAATCAGCCCCAGCATTTT
.	TRBV29-1	.	17	TRBJ2-7	CSVEEAGGATPLYEQYF	TGCAGCGTTGAAGAAGCGGGTGGTGCGACACCGCTCTACGAGCAGTACTTC
.	TRBV9	.	14	TRBJ2-5	CASSVSGAVETQYF	TGTGCCAGCAGCGTTTCGGGAGCTGTGGAGACCCAGTACTTC
.	TRBV6-1	TRBD2	15	TRBJ2-3	CATSSLAGGADTQYF	TGTGCCACATCCTCTCTAGCGGGAGGTGCAGATACGCAGTATTTT
.	TRBV23-1	.	15	TRBJ2-5	CASSEGRRGKETQYF	TGCGCCAGCAGTGAGGGTCGGAGGGGAAAAGAGACCCAGTACTTC
.	TRBV6-5	.	13	TRBJ1-5	CASRNGGNQPQHF	TGTGCCAGCAGGAACGGGGGGAATCAGCCCCAGCATTTT
once	TRBV2	.	15	TRBJ2-3	CASSEGGLVGDTQYF	TGTGCCAGCAGTGAAGGTGGGCTAGTTGGAGATACGCAGTATTTT
.	TRBV19	.	15	TRBJ1-1	CASTTSPGANTEAFF	TGTGCCAGTACCACATCGCCGGGGGCCAACACTGAAGCTTTCTTT
.	TRBV29-1	TRBD2	17	TRBJ2-6	CSVEEPAGVSGANVLTF	TGCAGCGTTGAAGAGCCAGCGGGAGTATCTGGGGCCAACGTCCTGACTTTC
.	TRBV11-2	.	14	TRBJ1-2	CASSFRLGSYGYTF	TGTGCCAGCAGCTTCAGGCTAGGTAGCTATGGCTACACCTTC
.	TRBV28	.	13	TRBJ2-1	CASTLTRVHEQFF	TGTGCCAGCACTTTAACGAGGGTGCATGAGCAGTTCTTC